Listed below are T cell receptor beta chains from one sample, sequenced in a study of beta chain features in type 1 diabetes. This table comes from immunoSEQ multiplex PCR, and its TCRdb copy is limited to in-frame clones, with some not included. The table has about 170,000 clones, approximately 8.1% seen once. The specimen was central memory CD4+ T cells from blood. These receptor sequences come from a woman in her 40s with type 1 diabetes. Both conserved end residues are part of each CDR3. A D gene is named only where the DNA matches it firmly. Some rows have no size entry. The others give once, few or many, or a class for an expanded clone.

CDR3 protein | CDR3 DNA | clone size | J gene | D gene | CDR3 length | V gene
CASSLLLAGVYEQYF | TGTGCCAGCAGTTTATTGCTAGCGGGAGTGTACGAGCAGTACTTC | many | TRBJ2-7 | TRBD2 | 15 | TRBV27
CASSQQGYNEQFF | TGCGCCAGCAGCCAACAGGGATACAATGAGCAGTTCTTC | few | TRBJ2-1 | - | 13 | TRBV5-1
CASSLRTSGGTQYF | TGTGCCAGCAGTTTAAGGACTAGCGGGGGGACCCAGTACTTC | few | TRBJ2-5 | TRBD2 | 14 | TRBV28
CASSLHGSTGRKGYGYTF | TGCGCCAGCAGCCTACATGGTTCGACAGGTCGGAAGGGCTATGGCTACACCTTC | few | TRBJ1-2 | - | 18 | TRBV4-3
CASSVGARGPTDTQYF | TGTGCCAGCAGCGTAGGGGCTAGGGGGCCCACAGATACGCAGTATTTT | few | TRBJ2-3 | TRBD1 | 16 | TRBV9
CASGRSPGDYEQYF | TGTGCCAGCGGACGGAGCCCGGGGGACTACGAGCAGTACTTC | - | TRBJ2-7 | - | 14 | TRBV27
CASSPRSGRTNEQFF | TGTGCCAGCAGTCCACGTAGCGGGAGAACCAATGAGCAGTTCTTC | - | TRBJ2-1 | TRBD2 | 15 | TRBV27
CASSYMDRAPTEAFF | TGTGCCAGCAGCTATATGGACAGGGCCCCTACTGAAGCTTTCTTT | - | TRBJ1-1 | TRBD1 | 15 | TRBV5-6
CASSPGTVYEQYF | TGTGCCAGCTCACCGGGGACAGTCTACGAGCAGTACTTC | many | TRBJ2-7 | TRBD1 | 13 | TRBV18
CASRRYTGTGEDEQFF | TGTGCCAGCAGAAGATACACCGGGACAGGGGAGGATGAGCAGTTCTTC | few | TRBJ2-1 | TRBD1 | 16 | TRBV5-4
CASRTSGTSYEQYF | TGTGCCAGCAGGACCAGCGGGACTTCCTACGAGCAGTACTTC | few | TRBJ2-7 | TRBD2 | 14 | TRBV2
CASSRSGYETQYF | TGTGCCAGCAGTCGTAGCGGGTACGAGACCCAGTACTTC | few | TRBJ2-5 | TRBD2 | 13 | TRBV7-3
CASSSRNSGELFF | TGTGCCAGCAGTTCCAGAAACAGCGGGGAGCTGTTTTTT | few | TRBJ2-2 | - | 13 | TRBV6-1
CASSPTSGLDEQFF | TGTGCCAGCTCACCAACTAGCGGTTTGGATGAGCAGTTCTTC | - | TRBJ2-1 | TRBD2 | 14 | TRBV18
CAWTRGNTEAFF | TGTGCCTGGACCAGGGGGAACACTGAAGCTTTCTTT | few | TRBJ1-1 | - | 12 | TRBV30
CASSLGTSGRSAQYF | TGTGCCAGCAGCTTAGGGACTAGCGGGAGATCTGCGCAGTATTTT | few | TRBJ2-3 | TRBD2 | 15 | TRBV7-2
CASSEETRLVF | TGTGCCAGCAGTGAAGAGACCAGGTTGGTTTTT | - | TRBJ1-4 | - | 11 | TRBV2
CASRWGENYNSPLHF | TGTGCCAGCAGGTGGGGGGAGAATTATAATTCACCCCTCCACTTT | - | TRBJ1-6 | - | 15 | TRBV2
CASSERDGRAFF | TGTGCCAGCAGTGAACGGGACGGGAGAGCTTTCTTT | - | TRBJ1-1 | - | 12 | TRBV2
CASSVGGQNTEAFF | TGTGCCAGCAGCGTAGGGGGACAGAACACTGAAGCTTTCTTT | few | TRBJ1-1 | - | 14 | TRBV9
CASSGTSVKQFF | TGTGCCAGTAGTGGAACTAGCGTTAAGCAGTTCTTC | few | TRBJ2-1 | TRBD2 | 12 | TRBV19
CASSQSGRWELFF | TGTGCCAGCAGCCAATCTGGGAGGTGGGAGCTGTTTTTT | few | TRBJ2-2 | - | 13 | TRBV4-2
CASSLGILAGAPSYNEQFF | TGTGCCAGCAGCTTGGGTATACTAGCGGGGGCCCCGTCCTACAATGAGCAGTTCTTC | - | TRBJ2-1 | TRBD2 | 19 | TRBV7-6
CAISESGGEKAFF | TGTGCCATCAGTGAGTCCGGGGGGGAAAAAGCTTTCTTT | few | TRBJ1-1 | - | 13 | TRBV6-5
CASRRTTGEETQYF | TGTGCCAGCAGAAGAACGACAGGGGAAGAGACCCAGTACTTC | - | TRBJ2-5 | TRBD1 | 14 | TRBV7-6
CASSDQALSGNTIYF | TGTGCCAGCAGTGATCAGGCTCTCTCTGGAAACACCATATATTTT | - | TRBJ1-3 | - | 15 | TRBV9
CASSLGTGLEAFF | TGCGCCAGCAGCTTGGGGACAGGGCTTGAAGCTTTCTTT | - | TRBJ1-1 | TRBD1 | 13 | TRBV5-1
CAIRDRNTEAFF | TGTGCCATCCGGGACAGGAACACTGAAGCTTTCTTT | few | TRBJ1-1 | TRBD1 | 12 | TRBV10-3
CASSEFEGYGYTF | TGTGCCAGCAGTGAATTCGAGGGCTATGGCTACACCTTC | - | TRBJ1-2 | - | 13 | TRBV25-1
CAISGDSEASDTQYF | TGTGCCATCAGTGGGGACAGTGAGGCATCAGATACGCAGTATTTT | - | TRBJ2-3 | TRBD1 | 15 | TRBV10-3
CSVVGLLAGTNEQFF | TGCAGCGTTGTAGGGTTACTAGCGGGAACAAATGAGCAGTTCTTC | many | TRBJ2-1 | TRBD2 | 15 | TRBV29-1
CASRDHFPGRLGEQYF | TGTGCCAGCAGAGACCACTTCCCAGGGAGGCTAGGCGAGCAGTACTTC | few | TRBJ2-7 | - | 16 | TRBV28
CASSAVQETQYF | TGTGCCAGCAGTGCAGTCCAAGAGACCCAGTACTTC | few | TRBJ2-5 | - | 12 | TRBV6-1
CASSQGTSWEQYF | TGCGCCAGCAGCCAAGGGACTTCTTGGGAGCAGTACTTC | - | TRBJ2-7 | - | 13 | TRBV4-1
CASSPRGQGENQPQHF | TGTGCCAGCAGCCCTAGGGGACAGGGCGAGAATCAGCCCCAGCATTTT | - | TRBJ1-5 | TRBD1 | 16 | TRBV7-8
CASTLSGNEQFF | TGTGCCAGCACCCTATCAGGCAATGAGCAGTTCTTC | - | TRBJ2-1 | - | 12 | TRBV7-2
CASSRFGTGEKETQYF | TGTGCCAGCAGTCGATTTGGGACAGGGGAAAAAGAGACCCAGTACTTC | few | TRBJ2-5 | TRBD1 | 16 | TRBV7-3
CASSLGGDGKNIQYF | TGTGCCAGCAGTTTGGGGGGTGATGGGAAAAACATTCAGTACTTC | - | TRBJ2-4 | - | 15 | TRBV28
CASSLGSRLGKLFF | TGTGCCAGCAGCTTAGGGTCGAGGCTGGGAAAACTGTTTTTT | - | TRBJ1-4 | - | 14 | TRBV7-2
CASADSVVNEKLFF | TGCGCCAGCGCGGACAGCGTCGTTAATGAAAAACTGTTTTTT | - | TRBJ1-4 | - | 14 | TRBV5-1
CASSQVILAGRETQYF | TGCGCCAGCAGCCAAGTCATCCTAGCCGGACGTGAGACCCAGTACTTC | many | TRBJ2-5 | - | 16 | TRBV4-1
CASSSRGIQYF | TGTGCCAGCAGCTCTAGAGGCATTCAGTACTTC | many | TRBJ2-4 | - | 11 | TRBV14